This T cell receptor beta chain derives from a study of siplizumab effects on memory and regulatory T cells. Study background: Paired mixed lymphocyte reactions were set up, with siplizumab at approximately 0.9 ug/mL or without drug.

CDR1 and CDR2 from the germline V gene are MGHRA and YSYEKL. The length of the CDR3 is 18 residues. V trimming: 1 base; J trimming: 0 bases; junction bases outside the gene matches: 8. Produced via immunoSEQ multiplex PCR; TCRdb's table is partial and in-frame only. The sample holds roughly 13,000 clones, approximately 49% seen once. Turning to this clone: Its antigen is as yet unknown.

Cells from the mixed lymphocyte reaction underwent coculture for around 6 days at 37 degrees C. The receptor's source is a human donor in good health; the cells came from an allogeneic mixed lymphocyte reaction. The chain employs TRBV4-1 and TRBJ1-4; 7 positions agree with TRBD1. Sequencing input: CFSE-low (dividing) CD4+ T cells sorted from an allogeneic mixed lymphocyte reaction. In nucleotides, the CDR3 is TGCGCCAGCAGCCAAGGCTCGGGACAGACTGCAACTAATGAAAAACTGTTTTTT. It encodes CASSQGSGQTATNEKLFF.